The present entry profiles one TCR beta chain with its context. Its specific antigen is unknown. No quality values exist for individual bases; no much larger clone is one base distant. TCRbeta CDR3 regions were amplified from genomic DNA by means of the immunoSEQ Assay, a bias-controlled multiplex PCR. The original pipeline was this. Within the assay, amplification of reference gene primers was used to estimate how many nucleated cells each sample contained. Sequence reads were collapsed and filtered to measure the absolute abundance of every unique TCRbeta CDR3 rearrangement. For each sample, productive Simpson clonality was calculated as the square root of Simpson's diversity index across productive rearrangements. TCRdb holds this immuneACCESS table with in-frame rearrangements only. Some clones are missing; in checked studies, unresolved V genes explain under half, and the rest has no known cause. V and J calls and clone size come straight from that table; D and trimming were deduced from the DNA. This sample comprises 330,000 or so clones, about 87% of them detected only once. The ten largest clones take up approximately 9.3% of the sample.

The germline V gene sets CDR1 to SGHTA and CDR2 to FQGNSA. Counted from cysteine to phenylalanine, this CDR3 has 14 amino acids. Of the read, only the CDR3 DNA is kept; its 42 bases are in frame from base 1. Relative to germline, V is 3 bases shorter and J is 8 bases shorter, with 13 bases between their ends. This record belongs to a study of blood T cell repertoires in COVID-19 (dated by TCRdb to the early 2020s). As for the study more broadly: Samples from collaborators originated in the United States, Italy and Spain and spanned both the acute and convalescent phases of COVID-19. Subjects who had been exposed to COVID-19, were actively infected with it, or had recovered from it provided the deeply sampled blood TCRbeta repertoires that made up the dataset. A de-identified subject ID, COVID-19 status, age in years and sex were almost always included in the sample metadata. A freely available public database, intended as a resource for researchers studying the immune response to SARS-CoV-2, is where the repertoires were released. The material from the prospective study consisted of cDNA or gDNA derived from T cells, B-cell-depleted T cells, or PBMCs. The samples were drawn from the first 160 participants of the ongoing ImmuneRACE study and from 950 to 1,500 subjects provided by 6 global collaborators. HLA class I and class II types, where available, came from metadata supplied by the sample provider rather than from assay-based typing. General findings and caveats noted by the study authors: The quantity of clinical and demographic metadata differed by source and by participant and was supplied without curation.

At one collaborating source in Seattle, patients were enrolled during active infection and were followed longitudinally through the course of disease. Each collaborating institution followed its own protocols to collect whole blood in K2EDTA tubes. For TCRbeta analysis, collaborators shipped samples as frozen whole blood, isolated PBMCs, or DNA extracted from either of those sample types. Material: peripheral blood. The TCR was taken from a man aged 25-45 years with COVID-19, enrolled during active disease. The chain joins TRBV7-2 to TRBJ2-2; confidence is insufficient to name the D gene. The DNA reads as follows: TGTGCCAGCAGCTTGTTGGGCAGGTCAGGGGAGCTGTTTTTT. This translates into CASSLLGRSGELFF. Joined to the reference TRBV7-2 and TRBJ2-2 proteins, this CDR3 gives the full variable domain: GAGVSQSPSNKVTEKGKDVELRCDPISGHTALYWYRQSLGQGLEFLIYFQGNSAPDKSGLPSDRFSAERTGGSVSTLTIQRTQQEDSAVYLCASSLLGRSGELFFGEGSRLTVL.